This TCR beta chain emerged from a study of cytomegalovirus exposure and HLA in healthy donors. Study observations and caveats: In vitro testing confirmed a few CMV-associated chains as specific for CMV antigens. High sensitivity and specificity were reportedly achieved when the classifier diagnosed cytomegalovirus status. Listed as cytomegalovirus-associated were more than 150 TCR beta chains.

J gave up 5 bases and V 0 bases, and 1 base lay outside the gene matches. The CDR3 covers 14 residues. Per the germline V gene, CDR1 is MNHEY and CDR2 is SVGAGI. The table came from immunoSEQ multiplex PCR; TCRdb's copy has only in-frame clones and leaves some out. The table shows 220,000 or so clones, with around nine tenths occurring only once. This clone has a handful of counts. What it binds is not known. The rearrangement joins TRBV6-5 to TRBJ1-3; TRBD1 matches at 7 bases. The receptor's source is a woman younger than 30 in good health and CMV-seronegative. The sequenced sample was PBMCs. The CDR3, as DNA: TGTGCCAGCAGTTACTCGGGACAGAGAAACACCATATATTTT. Its translation: CASSYSGQRNTIYF.